This TCR beta chain was sequenced for a study of CD8 T cells in Susac syndrome. Whole-study findings and limits: The authors acknowledged that the study's TCR sequencing and HLA analysis involved relatively few individuals.

In the multiple sclerosis control group, patients were treatment-naive and had stable or active relapsing-remitting disease. Negative isolation was used for CD8+ and CD4+ T cells and FACS enrichment for TEMRA cells. A note on this clonotype: The antigen remains unidentified.

It was with random hexamers that about 0.45 to 1 ug RNA was reverse transcribed. The amplification used immunoSEQ multiplex PCR on TCR beta CDR3; it spanned 54 Vbeta and 13 Jbeta. MiXCR, applied by TCRdb to the immunoSEQ multiplex PCR reads, yields one record per CDR3 protein. The data contain more than 70,000 distinct CDR3 sequences, 91% of them singletons. The specimen was CD8+ T cells from PBMCs. This receptor was taken from a human donor with multiple sclerosis.

This CDR3 reads CAWSVHANQPQHF. CDR3 nucleotides: TGTGCCTGGAGTGTACACGCCAATCAGCCCCAGCATTTT. The gene calls are TRBV30 and TRBJ1-5; D gene uncertain. Germline CDR1 GTSNPN, CDR2 SVGIG (reference sequence). The CDR3 has 13 residues. Trimming cost V 0 bases and J 3 bases, with 6 bases left between them.